This paragraph covers one TCR beta chain sequence. Its antigen remains unknown. The data derive from a study of beta chain features in type 1 diabetes. With V trimmed by 1 base and J by 3 bases, 6 bases remained unmatched. CDR3 length equals 16 residues. Germline CDR1 and CDR2: SGHDT and YYEEEE. Study-wide findings and caveats: cDNA sequencing could over-represent cells with high TCR expression. Type 1 diabetes patients showed fewer insertions and more deletions at VDJ junctions. Moderately but significantly shorter TCRB CDR3s were found in Type 1 diabetes patients in all four CD4+ subsets.

Expressed TCRB transcripts were sequenced, since all the RNA that had been isolated was reverse transcribed. Method: immunoSEQ multiplex PCR; TCRdb's copy keeps in-frame clones and lacks some. The sample records hundreds of thousands of clones, 10% to 15% being singletons. The source is a woman under 30 with type 1 diabetes. The chain is built from TRBV5-6 and TRBJ2-2; the match to TRBD1 covers 7 bases. Sequenced material: naive CD4+ T cells from blood. This chain's CDR3 is CASSLIPTGDTGELFF. DNA for the CDR3: TGTGCCAGCAGCTTGATACCAACAGGGGACACCGGGGAGCTGTTTTTT.